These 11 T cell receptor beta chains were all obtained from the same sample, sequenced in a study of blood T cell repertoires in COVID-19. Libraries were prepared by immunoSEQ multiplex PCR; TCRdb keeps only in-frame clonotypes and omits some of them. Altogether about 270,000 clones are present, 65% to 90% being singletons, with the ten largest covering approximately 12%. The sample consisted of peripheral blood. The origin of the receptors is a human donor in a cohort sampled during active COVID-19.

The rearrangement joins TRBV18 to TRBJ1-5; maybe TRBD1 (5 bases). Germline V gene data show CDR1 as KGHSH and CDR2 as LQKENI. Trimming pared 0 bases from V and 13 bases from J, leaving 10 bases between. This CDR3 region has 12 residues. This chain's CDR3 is CASSPPGGIQHF. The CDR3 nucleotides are TGTGCCAGCTCACCACCGGGGGGGATTCAGCATTTT.

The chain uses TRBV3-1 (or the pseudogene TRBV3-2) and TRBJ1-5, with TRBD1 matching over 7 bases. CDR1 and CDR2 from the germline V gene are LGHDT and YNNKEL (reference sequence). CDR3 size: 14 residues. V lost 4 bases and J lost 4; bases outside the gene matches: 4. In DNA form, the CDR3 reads TGTGCCAGCAGCCGGACAGGCGGGAATCAGCCCCAGCATTTT. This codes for CASSRTGGNQPQHF.

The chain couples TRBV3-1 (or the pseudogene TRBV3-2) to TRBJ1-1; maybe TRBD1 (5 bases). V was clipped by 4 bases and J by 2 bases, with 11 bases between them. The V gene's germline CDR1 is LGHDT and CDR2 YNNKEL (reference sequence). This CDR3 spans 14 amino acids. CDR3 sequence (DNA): TGTGCCAGCAGCCTCGGGGGAAGCAACACTGAAGCTTTCTTT. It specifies CASSLGGSNTEAFF.

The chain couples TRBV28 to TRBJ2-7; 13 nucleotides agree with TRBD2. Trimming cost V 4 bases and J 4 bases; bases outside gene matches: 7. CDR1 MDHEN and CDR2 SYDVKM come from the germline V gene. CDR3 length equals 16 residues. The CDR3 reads CASSSGLAGKWYEQYF. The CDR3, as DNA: TGTGCCAGCAGTTCGGGACTAGCGGGAAAGTGGTACGAGCAGTACTTC.

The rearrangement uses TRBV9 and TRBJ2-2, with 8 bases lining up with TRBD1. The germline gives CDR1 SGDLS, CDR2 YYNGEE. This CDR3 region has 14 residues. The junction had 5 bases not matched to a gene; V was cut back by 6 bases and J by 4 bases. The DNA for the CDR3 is TGTGCCAGCAACGGACAGGGAAGCACCGGGGAGCTGTTTTTT. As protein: CASNGQGSTGELFF.

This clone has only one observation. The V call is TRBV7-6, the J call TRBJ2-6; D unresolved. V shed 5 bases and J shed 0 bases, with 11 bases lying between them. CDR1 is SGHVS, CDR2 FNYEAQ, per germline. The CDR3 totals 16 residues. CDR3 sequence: CASSPLSHSGANVLTF. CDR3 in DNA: TGTGCCAGCAGCCCCCTGTCACACTCTGGGGCCAACGTCCTGACTTTC.

This CDR3 reads CASNKDLPGLAGNGEHRELFF. CDR3 DNA: TGTGCCAGCAACAAAGATCTCCCCGGACTAGCGGGCAACGGTGAACACCGGGAGCTGTTTTTT. The chain employs TRBV21-1 and TRBJ2-2; the table's D call TRBD2 went unverified against the DNA. TRBV21-1 constitutes a pseudogene. The CDR3 totals 21 residues.

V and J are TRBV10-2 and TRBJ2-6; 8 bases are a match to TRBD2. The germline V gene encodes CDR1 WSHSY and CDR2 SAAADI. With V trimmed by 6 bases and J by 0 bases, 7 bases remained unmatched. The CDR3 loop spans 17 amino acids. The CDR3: CASREPAGDSGANVLTF. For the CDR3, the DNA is TGCGCCAGCAGGGAGCCAGCGGGAGACTCTGGGGCCAACGTCCTGACTTTC.

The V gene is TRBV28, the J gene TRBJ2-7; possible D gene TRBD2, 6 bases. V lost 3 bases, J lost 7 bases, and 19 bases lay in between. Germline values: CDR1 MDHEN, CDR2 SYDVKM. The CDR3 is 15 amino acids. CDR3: CASSFASGSGREQYF. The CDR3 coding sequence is TGTGCCAGCAGTTTTGCCTCGGGTTCGGGGAGGGAGCAGTACTTC.

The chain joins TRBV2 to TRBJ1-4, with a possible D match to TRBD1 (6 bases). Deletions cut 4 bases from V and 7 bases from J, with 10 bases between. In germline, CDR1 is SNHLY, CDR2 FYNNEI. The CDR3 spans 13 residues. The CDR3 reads CASSGEGGEKLFF. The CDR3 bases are TGTGCCAGCAGTGGTGAAGGGGGTGAAAAACTGTTTTTT.

CDR3 amino acids: CASSYDALGQTNSNQPQHF. CDR3 coding DNA: TGTGCCAGCAGTTACGACGCCCTGGGACAGACAAATAGCAATCAGCCCCAGCATTTT. The chain uses TRBV6-2 or TRBV6-3 and TRBJ1-5; 7 nucleotides match TRBD1. Germline CDR1 and CDR2: MNHEY and SVGEGT. This CDR3 has 19 residues. V was pared by 2 bases and J by 0 bases, with 13 bases of the junction left unmatched.